The 25 T cell receptor beta chains reported below all come from one sample, sequenced in a study of T cell responses to AZD1222 COVID-19 vaccine. Some clones are missing from TCRdb's copy, which holds only in-frame ones; the method was immunoSEQ multiplex PCR. Among 35,000 to 45,000 clones, 80% to 85% were seen once, and the ten largest hold 18%. The sample was peripheral blood, taken 28 days after the second AZD1222 dose. These receptors were collected from an adult who received the AZD1222 COVID-19 vaccine.

This chain uses TRBV9 with TRBJ2-1; 7 positions agree with TRBD1. This CDR3 comprises 14 residues. Germline V lookup: CDR1 SGDLS, CDR2 YYNGEE. V gave up 0 bases and J gave up 3 bases; unmatched junction bases: 0. The CDR3: CASSVGDSYNEQFF. The CDR3, as DNA: TGTGCCAGCAGCGTAGGGGACAGCTACAATGAGCAGTTCTTC. Complete variable domain (other parts from reference TRBV9 and TRBJ2-1): DSGVTQTPKHLITATGQRVTLRCSPRSGDLSVYWYQQSLDQGLQFLIQYYNGEERAKGNILERFSAQQFPDLHSELNLSSLELGDSALYFCASSVGDSYNEQFFGPGTRLTVL.

The CDR3, as DNA: TGTGCCAGCAGCTTAGCCCTCTCCTACGAGCAGTACTTC. Protein product: CASSLALSYEQYF. J is TRBJ2-7 and V is TRBV7-2; D not resolved. CDR1 is SGHTA and CDR2 is FQGNSA in the germline V gene. The CDR3 has 13 residues. V lost 0 bases and J lost 0, with 3 bases in between.

The chain carries TRBV9 and TRBJ2-2; D call uncertain. CDR1 is SGDLS, CDR2 YYNGEE, per germline. The germline V and J ends were trimmed by 2 bases and 3 bases, with 5 bases remaining between them. The CDR3 spans 13 residues. This chain's CDR3 is CASSVRHTGELFF. The CDR3, as DNA: TGTGCCAGCAGCGTTCGACACACCGGGGAGCTGTTTTTT. Full variable domain (remainder filled in from reference TRBV9 and TRBJ2-2): DSGVTQTPKHLITATGQRVTLRCSPRSGDLSVYWYQQSLDQGLQFLIQYYNGEERAKGNILERFSAQQFPDLHSELNLSSLELGDSALYFCASSVRHTGELFFGEGSRLTVL.

This clone was counted only a few times. The chain combines TRBV24-1 with TRBJ1-4, with 12 bases lining up with TRBD1. This CDR3 comprises 17 residues. From germline, CDR1 is KGHDR and CDR2 SFDVKD. Trimming cost V 3 bases and J 8 bases; bases outside gene matches: 9. This CDR3 is CATSDGGTGGSGEKLFF. The CDR3 nucleotides are TGTGCCACCAGTGATGGGGGGACAGGGGGCTCGGGAGAAAAACTGTTTTTT.

This chain joins TRBV6-5 and TRBJ2-5; 7 nucleotides line up with TRBD2. The CDR3 is 14 amino acids. Germline CDR1 MNHEY, CDR2 SVGAGI. V shed 2 bases, J shed 5 bases, and the junction held 5 bases outside the gene matches. In nucleotides, the CDR3 is TGTGCCAGCAGTTACGGTGGGGGGGTGGAGACCCAGTACTTC. Its protein is CASSYGGGVETQYF.

This clone has a handful of counts. CDR3 amino acids: CASSLGLEGNQPQHF. Here the CDR3 DNA reads TGCGCCAGCAGCTTAGGCCTAGAGGGCAATCAGCCCCAGCATTTT. The chain is built from TRBV5-1 and TRBJ1-5; D is uncertain. The germline V and J ends were trimmed by 2 bases and 2 bases, with 11 bases remaining between them. The CDR3 has 15 residues. CDR1 and CDR2 from the germline V gene are SGHRS and YFSETQ.

The V gene is TRBV3-1 (or the pseudogene TRBV3-2), the J gene TRBJ1-4; no clear D gene. The V and J ends lost 3 bases and 7 bases respectively, with 15 bases between them. Germline CDR1 and CDR2: LGHDT and YNNKEL (reference sequence). There are 15 residues in the CDR3. CDR3 in DNA: TGTGCCAGCAGCCATTCGACAAGGACCTTTGAAAAACTGTTTTTT. Translating gives CASSHSTRTFEKLFF.

The chain joins TRBV5-1 to TRBJ1-2; the D is unclear. V was shortened by 7 bases and J by 3 bases, with 16 bases between the two germline ends. The CDR3 loop spans 14 amino acids. In germline, CDR1 is SGHRS, CDR2 YFSETQ. This chain's CDR3 is CASSRAGWDYGYTF. CDR3 in DNA: TGCGCCAGCTCCCGCGCCGGGTGGGACTATGGCTACACCTTC.

The chain has TRBV19 and TRBJ2-6, with 8 bases fitting TRBD1. From germline, CDR1 is LNHDA and CDR2 SQIVND (reference sequence). The J segment lost 0 bases and the V segment lost 3 bases, leaving 1 base of the junction unmatched. The CDR3 is made up of 16 amino acids. CDR3 DNA: TGTGCCAGTAGTATGGGACAGGCCTCTGGGGCCAACGTCCTGACTTTC. Encoded protein: CASSMGQASGANVLTF.

V usage is TRBV3-1 (or the pseudogene TRBV3-2) and J usage is TRBJ1-6; D is unresolved. In germline, CDR1 is LGHDT, CDR2 YNNKEL (reference sequence). With 1 base removed from V and 7 bases from J, the gap between germline ends came to 11 bases. The CDR3 has 15 residues. The CDR3 is CASSQGFTANSPLHF. DNA for the CDR3: TGTGCCAGCAGCCAAGGTTTTACAGCCAATTCACCCCTCCACTTT.

Turning to this clone: The junction departs from germline at one end; a sequencing error may be responsible. The chain carries TRBV6-1 and TRBJ1-2; a possible D gene is TRBD1 (6 bases). CDR3 length: 16 residues. CDR1 is MNHNS, CDR2 SASEGT, per germline. The DNA for the CDR3 is TGTGCCAGCAATGAAGAGCCCCAGGGGTGGTACTATGGCTACACCTTC. Residues: CASNEEPQGWYYGYTF.

The genes are TRBV11-1 and TRBJ1-2, with a weak D call TRBD1 (6 bases). Germline lookup yields CDR1 SGHAT and CDR2 FQDESV (reference sequence). V shed 5 bases and J shed 4 bases, with 14 bases lying between them. The CDR3 extends over 14 amino acids. The CDR3 DNA follows: TGTGCCAGCAGCATACAGACAGGTTTCTATGGCTACACCTTC. Its protein product is CASSIQTGFYGYTF.

V and J are TRBV9 and TRBJ1-2; 9 bases align to TRBD1. The CDR3 has 14 amino acids. Germline V gene lookup returns CDR1 SGDLS and CDR2 YYNGEE. J lost 8 bases, V lost 2 bases, and 7 bases had no gene match. CDR3 amino acids: CASSVLTGGEGYTF. In DNA form, the CDR3 reads TGTGCCAGCAGCGTCTTAACAGGGGGCGAAGGCTACACCTTC.

The genes are TRBV30 and TRBJ2-3, with 7 bases aligning to TRBD1. With 4 bases clipped from V and 4 bases from J, the junction kept 20 bases outside the gene matches. This CDR3 region has 18 residues. CDR1 is GTSNPN, CDR2 SVGIG, per germline (reference sequence). CDR3 bases: TGTGCCTGGATATCTACCATCCGGGACAGATTTATCGCAGATACGCAGTATTTT. Translation gives CAWISTIRDRFIADTQYF.

The J gene is TRBJ1-1, the V gene TRBV5-1; no reliable D call. In germline, CDR1 is SGHRS, CDR2 YFSETQ. The V end was cut by 7 bases, the J end by 1 base, with 11 bases between. This CDR3 contains 13 residues. CDR3 amino acids: CASGRDANTEAFF. The CDR3 region has the DNA TGCGCCAGCGGACGGGATGCGAACACTGAAGCTTTCTTT.

The V gene is TRBV28, the J gene TRBJ1-5; TRBD1 is a possible D gene (6 bases). Germline CDR1 is MDHEN and CDR2 is SYDVKM. The V end lost 3 bases, the J end lost 0 bases, and 21 bases lay between the germline ends. The CDR3 contains 19 residues. CDR3 sequence reads: CASSFFGAGAVYSNQPQHF. The DNA for the CDR3 is TGTGCCAGCAGTTTCTTCGGGGCAGGGGCTGTATATAGCAATCAGCCCCAGCATTTT.

The chain recombines TRBV7-9 with TRBJ1-6, with D possibly TRBD1 on 5 matching bases. V was cut by 2 bases and J by 6 bases, with 14 bases left in between. CDR1 is SEHNR and CDR2 is FQNEAQ in the germline V gene (reference sequence). The CDR3 contains 16 residues. This CDR3 reads CASSLSAGPRNSPLHF. Written as DNA, the CDR3 is TGTGCCAGCAGCTTATCGGCGGGGCCACGTAATTCACCCCTCCACTTT. Filled out from reference TRBV7-9 and TRBJ1-6, the complete variable domain reads DTGVSQNPRHKITKRGQNVTFRCDPISEHNRLYWYRQTLGQGPEFLTYFQNEAQLEKSRLLSDRFSAERPKGSFSTLEIQRTEQGDSAMYLCASSLSAGPRNSPLHFGNGTRLTVT.

The V gene is TRBV4-2, the J gene TRBJ1-1, with 7 bases that match TRBD1. Germline CDR1 LGHNA, CDR2 YNFKEQ. The V gene end was trimmed by 4 bases and the J gene end by 6 bases; junction bases not matched to a gene: 11. This CDR3 spans 15 amino acids. The CDR3 DNA reads as TGTGCCAGCAGCCCCCAATGGATTACAGGGGCTGAAGCTTTCTTT. Its translation is CASSPQWITGAEAFF.

This rearrangement joins TRBV30 to TRBJ2-7, with TRBD1 matching 7 bases. This CDR3 contains 16 residues. Germline V gene sequence: CDR1 GTSNPN, CDR2 SVGIG (reference sequence). Unmatched junction bases numbered 14, after V lost 3 bases and J lost 3 bases. CDR3 sequence (DNA): TGTGCCTGGAGACGACAGGGTGGGATGAATTTCTACGAGCAGTACTTC. This translates into CAWRRQGGMNFYEQYF.

This clone has just one count. The sample contains more than one DNA sequence encoding this CDR3. The chain employs TRBV30 and TRBJ1-3, with 7 positions matching TRBD1. This CDR3 comprises 15 residues. After removal of 2 bases from V and 0 bases from J, the junction contained 4 bases not matched to a gene. Per germline, CDR1 GTSNPN and CDR2 SVGIG (reference sequence). The CDR3 bases are TGTGCCTGGAGTAGGGACAGCGGCTCTGGAAACACCATATATTTT. As protein: CAWSRDSGSGNTIYF.

This chain uses TRBV4-2 with TRBJ2-1; TRBD2 aligns across 8 bases. Looked up from germline, CDR1 is LGHNA and CDR2 is YNFKEQ. The ends lost 1 base at V and 5 bases at J; junction bases unmatched: 1. The CDR3 has 14 amino acids. The CDR3 is CASSQAGGDNEQFF. The DNA for the CDR3 is TGTGCCAGCAGCCAAGCGGGGGGGGACAATGAGCAGTTCTTC.

The chain carries TRBV19 and TRBJ1-2; D is unclear. The CDR3 consists of 11 residues. CDR1 is LNHDA and CDR2 is SQIVND in the germline V gene (reference sequence). Trimming took off 9 bases at V and 1 base at J, with 6 bases between the two ends. CDR3 nucleotides: TGTGCCAGCAATAATAACTATGGCTACACCTTC. Translation: CASNNNYGYTF.

This chain links TRBV25-1 with TRBJ1-2; no definite D call. There are 11 residues in the CDR3. V was pared by 8 bases and J by 4 bases, with 8 bases between. Germline CDR1 reads MGHDK; CDR2 reads SYGVNS. The CDR3 sequence is CASFGLYGYTF. The DNA for the CDR3 is TGTGCCAGCTTCGGTCTCTATGGCTACACCTTC.

The chain employs TRBV6-1 and TRBJ1-1; TRBD1 matches 7 bases. There are 14 residues in the CDR3. Germline V CDR1 and CDR2: MNHNS, SASEGT. J was trimmed by 4 bases and V by 2 bases; bases with no gene match: 4. CDR3 amino acids: CASSELAGGTEAFF. The CDR3 DNA is TGTGCCAGCAGTGAACTCGCAGGGGGCACTGAAGCTTTCTTT.

The chain carries TRBV5-4 and TRBJ2-4; maybe TRBD1 (5 bases). V lost 1 base to trimming and J lost 6 bases, with 8 bases between them. This CDR3 region has 13 residues. Germline assignment: CDR1 SGHNT and CDR2 YYREEE (reference sequence). CDR3 amino acids: CASSLPQGNIQYF. The CDR3 bases are TGTGCCAGCAGCTTGCCGCAGGGAAACATTCAGTACTTC.